Below are 5 T cell receptor beta chains sequenced from a single sample in a study of response to subunit inactivated influenza vaccine. MiXCR, applied by TCRdb to the RT-PCR reads, yields one record per CDR3 protein. The sample shows 750,000 to 850,000 distinct CDR3 sequences, approximately 17% of them seen only once. The sample consisted of PBMCs from blood, taken 4 to 6 days after vaccination. These receptor sequences come from a middle-aged man who received an inactivated influenza vaccine.

The gene calls are TRBV10-3 and TRBJ2-5; no definite D call. Trimming cost V 1 base and J 2 bases, with 17 bases left between them. Germline V gene data show CDR1 as ENHRY and CDR2 as SYGVKD. The CDR3 spans 17 residues. DNA of the CDR3: TGTGCCATCAGTGAGTTCCCCCGGCCGAGGTGGCAAGAGACCCAGTACTTC. The encoded protein is CAISEFPRPRWQETQYF.

This clonotype has a handful of counts. The chain has TRBV29-1 and TRBJ2-1, with D maybe TRBD2 (6 bases). Germline V gene sequence: CDR1 SQVTM, CDR2 ANQGSEA. Trimming removed 7 bases at V and 8 bases at J, with 12 bases between. The CDR3 extends over 11 amino acids. CDR3 DNA sequence: TGCAGCGAGCGGGTTCTTTATGAGCAGTTCTTC. Encoded protein: CSERVLYEQFF.

The table lists this clonotype with a few counts. The chain couples TRBV3-1 to TRBJ2-1; possibly TRBD1 for D (6 bases). Trimming pared 1 base from V and 15 bases from J, leaving 13 bases between. Looked up from germline, CDR1 is LGHDT and CDR2 is YNNKEL (reference sequence). The CDR3 loop spans 12 amino acids. The CDR3 bases are TGTGCCAGCAGCCAAGCCACAGGGAAGAGGTTCTTC. This gives the protein CASSQATGKRFF.

The chain combines TRBV20-1 with TRBJ2-3; 9 bases fit TRBD1. J was trimmed by 5 bases and V by 0 bases; bases with no gene match: 3. This CDR3 is built from 14 residues. From germline, CDR1 is DFQATT and CDR2 SNEGSKA (reference sequence). DNA for the CDR3: TGCAGTGCTAGAGAGATGGACAGGGGAGATACGCAGTATTTT. This gives the protein CSAREMDRGDTQYF.

This clonotype was counted between two and nine times. The chain has TRBV7-2 and TRBJ2-7; D is possibly TRBD1 (6 bases). This CDR3 has 13 residues. V gave up 0 bases and J gave up 7 bases, with 10 bases separating them. The germline CDR1 and CDR2 sequences are SGHTA and FQGNSA. The CDR3 region is CASSLAQGTEQYF. CDR3 DNA: TGTGCCAGCAGCTTAGCTCAGGGGACGGAGCAGTACTTC.